This TCR beta chain stems from a study of blood T cell repertoires in COVID-19. Whole-study context: Material from acute and convalescent COVID-19 was sourced from the United States, Italy and Spain. The cDNA or gDNA used as material had been derived from T cells, B-cell-depleted T cells, or PBMCs.

The CDR3 is 16 residues long. V gave up 0 bases and J gave up 4 bases, with 15 bases separating them. Germline loops: CDR1 SGHVS, CDR2 FQNEAQ. How the authors handled the data: Nucleated cell counts were estimated from reference gene primer amplification. Data came from immunoSEQ multiplex PCR; TCRdb stores just in-frame clones and leaves some out. The D gene and trimming were derived from the DNA, and the V and J assignments and clone size from that table. Among about 140,000 clones listed, about four fifths were seen once. The sequence was obtained from a human donor in a cohort sampled during active COVID-19. The chain joins TRBV7-8 to TRBJ1-1; tentatively, D is TRBD1 (5 bases). Sequenced sample: peripheral blood. CDR3 nucleotide sequence: TGTGCCAGCAGCTTAGCGCCCCGGGGGTTGGTCACTGAAGCTTTCTTT. Translation gives CASSLAPRGLVTEAFF.